This T cell receptor (beta chain) stems from a study of T cells expressing NK-cell markers. TCRdb re-called the 5' RACE reads and catalogs CDR3 proteins one per entry, DNA excluded. The data show under 500,000 distinct CDR3 sequences, and the top ten clones hold 7.3%. The receptor's source is a woman aged 18 to 75 in good health. Sequenced material: blood T cells: a sorted CD56 or NKG2C T cell subset, CD4+ or CD8+ T cells, or bulk PBMC T cells (not recorded which).

The CDR3 spells CASSPPWVAGGYNEQFF. V and J are TRBV7-3 and TRBJ2-1; there is no DNA to check the TCRdb D call of TRBD2. CDR3 length: 17 residues. Per germline, CDR1 SGHTA and CDR2 FQGTGA.